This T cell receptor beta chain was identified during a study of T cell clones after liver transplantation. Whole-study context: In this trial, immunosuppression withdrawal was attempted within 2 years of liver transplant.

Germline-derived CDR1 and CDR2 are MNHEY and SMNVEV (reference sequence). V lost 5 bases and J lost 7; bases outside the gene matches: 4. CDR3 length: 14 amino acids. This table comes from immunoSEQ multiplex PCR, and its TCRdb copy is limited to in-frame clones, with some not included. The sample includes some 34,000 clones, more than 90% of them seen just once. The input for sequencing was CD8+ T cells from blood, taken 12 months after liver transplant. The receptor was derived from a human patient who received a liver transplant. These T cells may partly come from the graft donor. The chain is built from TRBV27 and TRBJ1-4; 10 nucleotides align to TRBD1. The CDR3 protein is CASSTTGGSEKLFF. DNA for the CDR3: TGTGCCAGCAGTACGACAGGGGGCAGTGAAAAACTGTTTTTT.